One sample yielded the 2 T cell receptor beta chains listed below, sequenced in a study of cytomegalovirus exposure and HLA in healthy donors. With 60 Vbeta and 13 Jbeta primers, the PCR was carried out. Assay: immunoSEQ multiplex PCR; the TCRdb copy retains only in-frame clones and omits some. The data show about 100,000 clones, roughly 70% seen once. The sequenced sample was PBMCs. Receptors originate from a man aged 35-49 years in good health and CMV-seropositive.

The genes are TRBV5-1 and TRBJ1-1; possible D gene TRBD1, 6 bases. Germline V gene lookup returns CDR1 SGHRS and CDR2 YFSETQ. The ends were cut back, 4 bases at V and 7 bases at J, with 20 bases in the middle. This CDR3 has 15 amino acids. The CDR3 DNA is TGCGCCAGCAGCCCAAGACAACACGGGGGGCTTGAAGCTTTCTTT. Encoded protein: CASSPRQHGGLEAFF.

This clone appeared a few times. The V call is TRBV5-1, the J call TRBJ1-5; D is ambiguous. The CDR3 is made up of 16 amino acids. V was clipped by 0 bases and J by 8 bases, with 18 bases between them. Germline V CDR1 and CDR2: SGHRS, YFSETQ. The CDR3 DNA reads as TGCGCCAGCAGCTTGGGAAACGACTTTCCGAAGGAGCCCCAGCATTTT. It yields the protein CASSLGNDFPKEPQHF.